The 22 T cell receptor beta chains listed next were all sequenced from one sample in a study of T cell responses to AZD1222 COVID-19 vaccine. TCRdb's copy holds only in-frame clones and misses some; the assay was immunoSEQ multiplex PCR. The table has approximately 120,000 clones, roughly 87% seen once. The sample in question was peripheral blood, obtained on day 0 of MenACWY control vaccination. These receptors came from an adult in good health.

The chain employs TRBV27 and TRBJ1-4, with 7 bases fitting TRBD1. Germline CDR1 reads MNHEY; CDR2 reads SMNVEV (reference sequence). V was clipped by 3 bases and J by 8 bases; unmatched bases: 6. CDR3 size: 14 residues. CDR3 nucleotide sequence: TGTGCCAGCAGTTTCGTGGGGACAGCCGAAAAACTGTTTTTT. Its protein product is CASSFVGTAEKLFF.

This chain connects TRBV4-2 to TRBJ1-1; D gene uncertain. The CDR3 is made up of 15 amino acids. V lost 0 bases, J lost 1 base, and 9 bases lay in between. The germline gives CDR1 LGHNA, CDR2 YNFKEQ. The CDR3 reads CASSQDEAANTEAFF. For the CDR3, the DNA is TGTGCCAGCAGCCAAGATGAAGCAGCGAACACTGAAGCTTTCTTT.

The chain combines TRBV28 with TRBJ1-1; D gene ambiguous. Germline V gives CDR1 MDHEN, CDR2 SYDVKM. The CDR3 is 15 residues long. Trimming took off 2 bases at V and 3 bases at J, with 13 bases between the two ends. As DNA, the CDR3 is TGTGCCAGCAGTTTAGGAATTCTGTCATACACTGAAGCTTTCTTT. It specifies CASSLGILSYTEAFF.

The V and J genes are TRBV6-5 and TRBJ2-7; 10 bases fit TRBD2. J lost 5 bases, V lost 7 bases, and 8 bases had no gene match. This CDR3 region has 14 residues. CDR1 is MNHEY, CDR2 SVGAGI, per germline. CDR3 nucleotides: TGTGCCAGCATCCCAGCGGGGGGGCTCGACGAGCAGTACTTC. It yields the protein CASIPAGGLDEQYF.

This clone occurred once. The J gene is TRBJ1-5, the V gene TRBV7-2, with D unresolved. Trimming pared 5 bases from V and 5 bases from J, leaving 13 bases between. In germline, CDR1 is SGHTA, CDR2 FQGNSA. The CDR3 runs 14 residues. The CDR3 nucleotides read TGTGCCAGCAGCGCGACACCATCAGATCAGCCCCAGCATTTT. Protein: CASSATPSDQPQHF.

This clone was observed once. The chain recombines TRBV2 with TRBJ2-7, with 16 positions matching TRBD2. J was trimmed by 3 bases and V by 1 base; bases with no gene match: 3. Germline V gene data show CDR1 as SNHLY and CDR2 as FYNNEI. This CDR3 has 17 residues. The CDR3 DNA follows: TGTGCCAGCAGTGAAGAGGGACTAGCGGGAGGGATCTACGAGCAGTACTTC. Amino acids: CASSEEGLAGGIYEQYF.

The V and J genes are TRBV3-1 (or the pseudogene TRBV3-2) and TRBJ1-2, with TRBD1 as a possible D gene (5 bases). The CDR3 has 14 residues. V lost 4 bases to trimming and J lost 6 bases, with 15 bases between them. Per germline, CDR1 LGHDT and CDR2 YNNKEL (reference sequence). CDR3 bases: TGTGCCAGCAGCCTACGACAGCCGGGGCATGGCTACACCTTC. This encodes CASSLRQPGHGYTF.

The rearrangement joins TRBV7-2 to TRBJ1-1; D ambiguous. Per germline, CDR1 SGHTA and CDR2 FQGNSA. V was trimmed by 5 bases and J by 6 bases, leaving 16 bases between them. The CDR3 is 14 residues long. The CDR3 DNA reads as TGTGCCAGCAGCCCAGGCGTGGGTTGGGCTGAAGCTTTCTTT. Protein product: CASSPGVGWAEAFF.

This chain joins TRBV5-1 and TRBJ2-7; tentatively, D is TRBD2 (5 bases). CDR1 SGHRS and CDR2 YFSETQ come from the germline V gene. The CDR3 has 15 residues. Trimming shortened V by 0 bases and J by 7 bases, and 17 bases separated the two germline ends. CDR3 DNA: TGCGCCAGCAGCTTGGGACCCGGGTCCCCGGGGGAGCAGTACTTC. This translates into CASSLGPGSPGEQYF.

The CDR3 DNA sequence: TGCAGTGCTAGAGCCTCCAGGGGGCAGTTCTTC. Translated, it gives CSARASRGQFF. This chain joins TRBV20-1 and TRBJ2-1; the D gene is possibly TRBD1 (6 bases). Trimming pared 1 base from V and 12 bases from J, leaving 10 bases between. Germline V CDR1 and CDR2: DFQATT, SNEGSKA (reference sequence). This CDR3 comprises 11 residues.

This sequence joins TRBV7-2 and TRBJ2-3; 9 bases match TRBD2. The germline V gene has CDR1 SGHTA and CDR2 FQGNSA. V was pared by 8 bases and J by 2 bases, with 8 bases of the junction left unmatched. The CDR3 consists of 15 residues. The CDR3 protein is CASSVLAGNTDTQYF. CDR3 coding DNA: TGTGCCAGCTCCGTTCTAGCGGGGAACACAGATACGCAGTATTTT.

This clone showed up just a few times. The chain couples TRBV6-5 to TRBJ2-2, with D possibly TRBD1 on 6 matching bases. This CDR3 has 14 residues. Germline V gene sequence: CDR1 MNHEY, CDR2 SVGAGI. V was clipped by 6 bases and J by 5 bases, with 13 bases between them. CDR3 in DNA: TGTGCCAGCAGGGTCTTTCAGGGGACCGGGGAGCTGTTTTTT. This translates into CASRVFQGTGELFF.

The chain recombines TRBV7-2 with TRBJ1-1; possible D gene TRBD1, 6 bases. Trimming took 1 base from V and 5 from J, leaving 14 bases between them. The CDR3 loop spans 15 amino acids. The V gene's germline CDR1 is SGHTA and CDR2 FQGNSA. DNA of the CDR3: TGTGCCAGCAGCTTAGTTGTGGGGGCCGGGACTGAAGCTTTCTTT. Its translation is CASSLVVGAGTEAFF.

J is TRBJ1-5 and V is TRBV10-3; 11 bases are shared with TRBD1. CDR1 ENHRY and CDR2 SYGVKD come from the germline V gene. J lost 5 bases, V lost 11 bases, and 11 bases had no gene match. The CDR3 totals 15 residues. The CDR3 sequence: CASSSGTGGHQPQHF. The CDR3 DNA follows: TGTGCCTCCTCATCCGGGACAGGGGGACATCAGCCCCAGCATTTT.

The rearrangement links TRBV5-4 to TRBJ1-4; D perhaps matches TRBD1 (5 bases). The CDR3 consists of 14 residues. Germline loops: CDR1 SGHNT, CDR2 YYREEE (reference sequence). Trimming cost V 1 base and J 8 bases, with 12 bases left between them. CDR3: CASSLKETEEKLFF. As DNA, the CDR3 is TGTGCCAGCAGCTTGAAAGAGACAGAAGAAAAACTGTTTTTT. Full variable domain (rest looked up from reference TRBV5-4 and TRBJ1-4): ETGVTQSPTHLIKTRGQQVTLRCSSQSGHNTVSWYQQALGQGPQFIFQYYREEENGRGNFPPRFSGLQFPNYSSELNVNALELDDSALYLCASSLKETEEKLFFGSGTQLSVL.

V gene TRBV10-3 combines with J gene TRBJ2-7; no reliable D call. From germline, CDR1 is ENHRY and CDR2 SYGVKD. Trimming pared 0 bases from V and 6 bases from J, leaving 18 bases between. The CDR3 extends over 16 amino acids. CDR3 in DNA: TGTGCCATCAGTGAGTCCCAAATGCCTATTTCGGGCGAGCAGTACTTC. This codes for CAISESQMPISGEQYF.

The J gene is TRBJ1-5, the V gene TRBV29-1, with D possibly being TRBD1 (6 bases). Deletions cut 4 bases from V and 0 bases from J, with 16 bases between. The CDR3 covers 16 residues. Germline V gives CDR1 SQVTM, CDR2 ANQGSEA. CDR3 amino acids: CSVVPLGADSNQPQHF. Here the CDR3 DNA reads TGCAGCGTTGTTCCACTGGGGGCAGATAGCAATCAGCCCCAGCATTTT.

CDR3 loop: CASSIADGTTTYEQYF. CDR3 DNA sequence: TGTGCCAGTAGTATAGCGGACGGAACGACCACCTACGAGCAGTACTTC. This chain uses TRBV19 with TRBJ2-7; D remains ambiguous. Trimming shortened V by 1 base and J by 2 bases, and 15 bases separated the two germline ends. The CDR3 spans 16 residues. CDR1 and CDR2 from the germline V gene are LNHDA and SQIVND (reference sequence).

The chain joins TRBV6-2 or TRBV6-3 to TRBJ2-2; either TRBD1 or TRBD2 may supply D (6 bases each). Germline assignment: CDR1 MNHEY and CDR2 SVGEGT. The V end was cut by 7 bases, the J end by 7 bases, with 22 bases between. This CDR3 comprises 16 residues. The CDR3 is CASNPPPGGGDGELFF. The DNA of the CDR3 is TGTGCCAGCAACCCGCCTCCCGGGGGCGGGGACGGGGAGCTGTTTTTT.

In its sample, this clone was seen many times. The chain is built from TRBV3-1 (or the pseudogene TRBV3-2) and TRBJ1-2; D perhaps matches TRBD1 (6 bases). CDR3 length equals 14 residues. The V end was cut by 1 base, the J end by 4 bases, with 10 bases between. CDR1 and CDR2 (germline): LGHDT, YNNKEL (reference sequence). The CDR3 loop is CASSQVRGSYGYTF. CDR3 DNA: TGTGCCAGCAGCCAAGTTAGGGGGAGCTATGGCTACACCTTC.

V usage is TRBV4-2 and J usage is TRBJ2-1; maybe TRBD2 (5 bases). Germline V gives CDR1 LGHNA, CDR2 YNFKEQ. CDR3 length equals 15 residues. The V end lost 3 bases, the J end lost 6 bases, and 15 bases lay between the germline ends. This CDR3 reads CASSQQPDSANEQFF. CDR3 coding DNA: TGTGCCAGCAGCCAGCAGCCGGACTCGGCCAATGAGCAGTTCTTC.

The chain employs TRBV2 and TRBJ2-7; D remains unclear. The CDR3 extends over 13 amino acids. V was trimmed by 2 bases and J by 7 bases, leaving 12 bases between them. Germline V CDR1 and CDR2: SNHLY, FYNNEI. CDR3 sequence (DNA): TGTGCCAGCAGTGAAAACGCAGTTGGAGAGCAGTACTTC. This sequence encodes CASSENAVGEQYF.